This T cell receptor beta chain was sequenced during a study of glioma-infiltrating T cells after dendritic cell vaccination. Data came from immunoSEQ multiplex PCR; TCRdb stores just in-frame clones and leaves some out. The data contain more than 85,000 clones, more than 75% of them singletons. With 5 bases removed from V and 0 bases from J, the gap between germline ends came to 10 bases. CDR1 is LNHDA and CDR2 is SQIVND in the germline V gene (reference sequence). The CDR3 contains 14 residues. No glioblastoma patient carried an isocitrate dehydrogenase mutation. The source was blood, collected before dendritic cell vaccination. The receptor's source is a human donor with glioblastoma. This sequence joins TRBV19 and TRBJ1-2; a possible D gene is TRBD1 (5 bases). The CDR3 loop is CASSADRANYGYTF. DNA of the CDR3: TGTGCCAGTAGTGCCGACAGAGCTAACTATGGCTACACCTTC.